Listed here are 14 T cell receptor beta chains from one sample, sequenced in a study of blood T cell repertoires in COVID-19. Some clones are missing from TCRdb's copy, which holds only in-frame ones; the method was immunoSEQ multiplex PCR. The repertoire holds around 230,000 clones, around 85% seen once, with 0.65% to 0.85% in the top ten. The sequenced material came from peripheral blood. The receptor source for this set is a man aged 35 to 55 with acute or convalescent COVID-19.

The chain employs TRBV5-4 and TRBJ2-5; 10 bases match TRBD2. Per germline, CDR1 SGHNT and CDR2 YYREEE (reference sequence). The CDR3 is made up of 17 amino acids. The junction had 8 bases not matched to a gene; V was cut back by 3 bases and J by 0 bases. The CDR3 coding sequence is TGTGCCAGCAGCTCGGGGCTAGCGGGGGCGTACCAAGAGACCCAGTACTTC. Its translation: CASSSGLAGAYQETQYF.

This clone was observed once. The J gene is TRBJ1-2, the V gene TRBV19; no firm D call. The CDR3 is made up of 15 amino acids. V gave up 6 bases and J gave up 3 bases, with 17 bases separating them. In germline, CDR1 is LNHDA, CDR2 SQIVND (reference sequence). CDR3 in amino acids: CASSSGPSQYYGYTF. The CDR3 region has the DNA TGTGCCAGTAGCAGCGGACCCTCCCAATACTATGGCTACACCTTC.

The CDR3 spells CSVAFLAGVSDTQYF. The CDR3 DNA is TGCAGCGTTGCCTTCCTAGCGGGAGTTTCAGATACGCAGTATTTT. This chain joins TRBV29-1 and TRBJ2-3; 10 nucleotides agree with TRBD2. Germline-derived CDR1 and CDR2 are SQVTM and ANQGSEA. V dropped 4 bases and J dropped 4; count of bases not matched to a gene: 8. The CDR3 length is 15 residues.

The V and J genes are TRBV19 and TRBJ2-1; D is uncertain. The CDR3 is made up of 13 amino acids. Germline assignment: CDR1 LNHDA and CDR2 SQIVND (reference sequence). With 5 bases removed from V and 6 bases from J, the gap between germline ends came to 11 bases. In DNA form, the CDR3 reads TGTGCCAGTAGTCCCCTGAGCGCCAATGAGCAGTTCTTC. This sequence encodes CASSPLSANEQFF. Using reference TRBV19 and TRBJ2-1 for the parts outside the CDR3, the full variable domain is DGGITQSPKYLFRKEGQNVTLSCEQNLNHDAMYWYRQDPGQGLRLIYYSQIVNDFQKGDIAEGYSVSREKKESFPLTVTSAQKNPTAFYLCASSPLSANEQFFGPGTRLTVL.

The gene calls are TRBV11-2 and TRBJ2-7; 9 nucleotides line up with TRBD2. The CDR3 has 15 residues. V was clipped by 1 base and J by 5 bases; unmatched bases: 6. CDR1 and CDR2 from the germline V gene are SGHAT and FQNNGV. CDR3 coding DNA: TGTGCCAGCAGCTTAGCGGTAGCGGGAGCCGACGAGCAGTACTTC. Translating gives CASSLAVAGADEQYF.

The chain employs TRBV27 and TRBJ2-3; a weak D match, TRBD1 (5 bases). Trimming pared 0 bases from V and 2 bases from J, leaving 12 bases between. The CDR3 is made up of 16 amino acids. CDR1 is MNHEY and CDR2 is SMNVEV in the germline V gene (reference sequence). For the CDR3, the DNA is TGTGCCAGCAGTTTATCGGATACAGGATCCACAGATACGCAGTATTTT. It yields the protein CASSLSDTGSTDTQYF.

V and J are TRBV5-1 and TRBJ2-1, with TRBD1 identical over 9 bases. The V gene's germline CDR1 is SGHRS and CDR2 YFSETQ. V trimming: 3 bases; J trimming: 3 bases; junction bases outside the gene matches: 7. The CDR3 sequence is 16 residues long. Here the CDR3 DNA reads TGCGCCAGCAGCTCGGCTCCGGGACAGGGCTACAATGAGCAGTTCTTC. Translation gives CASSSAPGQGYNEQFF.

The rearrangement joins TRBV15 to TRBJ1-2; 7 bases are shared with TRBD1. V lost 5 bases and J lost 2; bases outside the gene matches: 5. This CDR3 has 14 residues. Germline V CDR1 and CDR2: LNHNV, YYDKDF (reference sequence). The CDR3: CATSGGGANYGYTF. CDR3 sequence (DNA): TGTGCCACCAGCGGAGGGGGCGCGAACTATGGCTACACCTTC.

The rearrangement links TRBV5-5 to TRBJ1-1; a possible D gene is TRBD1 (6 bases). Per the germline V gene, CDR1 is SGHKS and CDR2 is YYEKEE (reference sequence). The CDR3 is made up of 14 amino acids. V was clipped by 4 bases and J by 5 bases, with 15 bases between them. The CDR3 sequence: CASSPFGGRTEAFF. The CDR3 bases are TGTGCCAGCAGCCCTTTTGGGGGCCGGACTGAAGCTTTCTTT.

The chain carries TRBV4-1 and TRBJ1-1; TRBD1 is a possible D gene (6 bases). The CDR3 runs 14 residues. V lost 4 bases, J lost 3 bases, and 12 bases lay in between. The germline gives CDR1 MGHRA, CDR2 YSYEKL. Here the CDR3 reads CASSLRGGDTEAFF. For the CDR3, the DNA is TGCGCCAGCAGCCTTAGGGGGGGGGACACTGAAGCTTTCTTT.

This clone was counted only a few times. CDR3 coding DNA: TGTGCCTGGAACTTGGGGACTAGCTCCTACGAGCAGTACTTC. Translated: CAWNLGTSSYEQYF. The gene calls are TRBV30 and TRBJ2-7; 8 nucleotides align to TRBD2. The CDR3 is made up of 14 amino acids. Per germline, CDR1 GTSNPN and CDR2 SVGIG (reference sequence). V trimming: 4 bases; J trimming: 0 bases; junction bases outside the gene matches: 5.

V is TRBV30 and J is TRBJ1-1; D is uncertain. Germline V gene lookup returns CDR1 GTSNPN and CDR2 SVGIG (reference sequence). The CDR3 sequence is 12 residues long. Deletions cut 0 bases from V and 7 bases from J, with 9 bases between. CDR3 sequence reads: CAWSVRRFEAFF. DNA of the CDR3: TGTGCCTGGAGTGTCCGTAGATTTGAAGCTTTCTTT.

The chain recombines TRBV30 with TRBJ2-5; 7 bases match TRBD1. V dropped 5 bases and J dropped 5; count of bases not matched to a gene: 5. Germline-derived CDR1 and CDR2 are GTSNPN and SVGIG (reference sequence). This CDR3 region has 12 residues. DNA for the CDR3: TGTGCCTGGGGGACAGACGAGGAGACCCAGTACTTC. Its protein is CAWGTDEETQYF.

The J gene is TRBJ2-1, the V gene TRBV15, with TRBD1 matching 9 bases. The CDR3 sequence is 17 residues long. Germline assignment: CDR1 LNHNV and CDR2 YYDKDF (reference sequence). The ends lost 3 bases at V and 5 bases at J; junction bases unmatched: 11. This chain's CDR3 is CATSSPKGQGFHNEQFF. CDR3 bases: TGTGCCACCAGCAGCCCGAAGGGACAGGGTTTCCACAATGAGCAGTTCTTC.